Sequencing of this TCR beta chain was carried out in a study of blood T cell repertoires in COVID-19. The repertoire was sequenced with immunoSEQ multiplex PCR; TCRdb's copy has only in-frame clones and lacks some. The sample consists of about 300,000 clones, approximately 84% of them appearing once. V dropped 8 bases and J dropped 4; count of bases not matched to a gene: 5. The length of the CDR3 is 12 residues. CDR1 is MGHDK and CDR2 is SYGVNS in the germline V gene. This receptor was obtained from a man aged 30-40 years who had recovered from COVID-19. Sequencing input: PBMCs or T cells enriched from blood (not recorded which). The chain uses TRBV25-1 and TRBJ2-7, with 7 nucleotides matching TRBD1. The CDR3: CASVDREYEQYF. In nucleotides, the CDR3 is TGTGCCAGCGTTGACAGGGAATACGAGCAGTACTTC.